The clone carrying this TCR beta chain was observed a few times. Its specificity is unknown. These data originate in a study of T cells after yellow fever vaccination. Study observations and caveats: A secondary response was less intense yet reached its peak sooner, at day 5 versus 15.

A 5'RACE template-switching step, the method used to make TCR cDNA, added a universal primer site and UMIs. TCRdb re-analysed the 5' RACE reads in MiXCR, keeping a single row per CDR3 protein. The sample consists of some 320,000 distinct CDR3 sequences, around 10% of them appearing once. CDR1 is LGHNA, CDR2 YSLEER, per germline. This CDR3 is built from 13 residues. Between the trimmed V and J ends, which lost 1 base and 8 bases, there was a span of 9 bases. The chain links TRBV4-3 to TRBJ2-1; D not certain. The clonotype originates from a man between 18 and 35 years old who received the YFV17D yellow fever vaccine. The sequences come from CD4+ T cells sorted from PBMCs, collected 5 days after the yellow fever booster vaccination. The CDR3 sequence: CASSQGNIDEQFF. CDR3 nucleotide sequence: TGCGCCAGCAGCCAAGGAAATATCGATGAGCAGTTCTTC.